These 15 T cell receptor beta chains originate from one sample sequenced in a study of cytomegalovirus exposure and HLA in healthy donors. The PCR was carried out with 60 Vbeta primers and 13 Jbeta primers. The table came from immunoSEQ multiplex PCR; TCRdb's copy has only in-frame clones and leaves some out. The data contain over 95,000 clones, 74% of them singletons. Specimen: PBMCs. These TCRs come from a human donor in good health.

The gene calls are TRBV5-5 and TRBJ2-7; TRBD1 aligns across 9 bases. Germline V gene data show CDR1 as SGHKS and CDR2 as YYEKEE (reference sequence). The junction had 4 bases not matched to a gene; V was cut back by 1 base and J by 5 bases. The CDR3 is 14 amino acids. The CDR3 DNA sequence: TGTGCCAGCAGCTTGTTGGGGACAGGGAACGAGCAGTACTTC. Translation gives CASSLLGTGNEQYF. The full variable domain, completed using reference TRBV5-5 and TRBJ2-7, is DAGVTQSPTHLIKTRGQQVTLRCSPISGHKSVSWYQQVLGQGPQFIFQYYEKEERGRGNFPDRFSARQFPNYSSELNVNALLLGDSALYLCASSLLGTGNEQYFGPGTRLTVT.

The chain is built from TRBV29-1 and TRBJ2-1, with D maybe TRBD1 (6 bases). V dropped 6 bases and J dropped 4 bases, with 10 bases sitting between them. The CDR3 extends over 12 amino acids. Germline lookup yields CDR1 SQVTM and CDR2 ANQGSEA. The CDR3 spells CSVGDIYNEQFF. The CDR3 region has the DNA TGCAGCGTGGGGGACATTTACAATGAGCAGTTCTTC.

This chain uses TRBV27 with TRBJ2-1; 10 bases align to TRBD2. CDR1 MNHEY and CDR2 SMNVEV come from the germline V gene (reference sequence). V was clipped by 3 bases and J by 4 bases; unmatched bases: 9. This CDR3 is built from 17 residues. DNA for the CDR3: TGTGCCAGCAGTTTGCACCAAGCGGGGGGGGCTTACAATGAGCAGTTCTTC. It yields the protein CASSLHQAGGAYNEQFF.

This chain uses TRBV29-1 with TRBJ2-7; D ambiguous. The CDR3 contains 13 residues. V lost 0 bases, J lost 1 base, and 7 bases lay in between. In germline, CDR1 is SQVTM, CDR2 ANQGSEA. The CDR3 DNA follows: TGCAGCGTTGAAGATACACCATCCTACGAGCAGTACTTC. Amino acid sequence: CSVEDTPSYEQYF.

The chain couples TRBV28 to TRBJ1-5; D is uncertain. The CDR3 contains 16 residues. V was pared by 4 bases and J by 1 base, with 14 bases between. The germline V gene has CDR1 MDHEN and CDR2 SYDVKM. CDR3 sequence reads: CASSSIKLGSNQPQHF. DNA for the CDR3: TGTGCCAGCAGTTCAATTAAACTCGGGAGCAATCAGCCCCAGCATTTT.

J is TRBJ2-2 and V is TRBV11-2; 11 nucleotides align to TRBD2. CDR3 length: 14 residues. Germline CDR1 and CDR2: SGHAT and FQNNGV. J was trimmed by 8 bases and V by 6 bases; bases with no gene match: 5. CDR3 protein: CASRTSGGVGELFF. DNA for the CDR3: TGTGCCAGCAGAACTAGCGGGGGTGTGGGGGAGCTGTTTTTT.

The chain employs TRBV14 and TRBJ2-1; D gene unclear. The germline V gene encodes CDR1 SGHDN and CDR2 FVKESK. The CDR3 length is 16 residues. V lost 0 bases and J 5 bases, leaving 14 bases between the germline ends. The CDR3 sequence: CASSQDDRGIDNEQFF. The DNA for the CDR3 is TGTGCCAGCAGCCAAGATGACCGAGGTATTGACAATGAGCAGTTCTTC.

This clone has just one count. This rearrangement joins TRBV27 to TRBJ2-1; D gene uncertain. The CDR3 is 16 amino acids. The germline V gene has CDR1 MNHEY and CDR2 SMNVEV (reference sequence). V lost 4 bases to trimming and J lost 0 bases, with 13 bases between them. The CDR3 region is CASSYVPPSSYNEQFF. Written as DNA, the CDR3 is TGTGCCAGCAGTTATGTCCCTCCGAGCTCCTACAATGAGCAGTTCTTC.

The CDR3 nucleotides read TGCGCCAGCAGCCCCATGGGGAGTCGGGAGGCGAACACCGGGGAGCTGTTTTTT. It specifies CASSPMGSREANTGELFF. V is TRBV4-1 and J is TRBJ2-2; TRBD2 matches 7 bases. The ends lost 4 bases at V and 0 bases at J; junction bases unmatched: 11. Germline V gene sequence: CDR1 MGHRA, CDR2 YSYEKL. The CDR3 consists of 18 residues.

This chain links TRBV11-2 with TRBJ2-1, with 8 bases identical to TRBD2. The CDR3 covers 14 residues. V lost 2 bases, J lost 6 bases, and 3 bases stayed unmatched. The V gene's germline CDR1 is SGHAT and CDR2 FQNNGV. The CDR3 DNA reads as TGTGCCAGCAGCTTATCGGGGGGGCTCAATGAGCAGTTCTTC. The encoded protein is CASSLSGGLNEQFF.

CDR3 DNA sequence: TGTGCCAGCAGTTTAGGGGGGAAGGGGGAAAAACTGTTTTTT. It translates to CASSLGGKGEKLFF. The chain combines TRBV28 with TRBJ1-4, with D possibly TRBD1 on 5 matching bases. CDR3 size: 14 residues. CDR1 MDHEN and CDR2 SYDVKM come from the germline V gene. Trimming removed 2 bases from V and 8 bases from J, with 12 bases in between. Using reference TRBV28 and TRBJ1-4 for the parts outside the CDR3, the full variable domain is DVKVTQSSRYLVKRTGEKVFLECVQDMDHENMFWYRQDPGLGLRLIYFSYDVKMKEKGDIPEGYSVSREKKERFSLILESASTNQTSMYLCASSLGGKGEKLFFGSGTQLSVL.

V is TRBV7-2 and J is TRBJ1-1; no clear D. This CDR3 has 13 residues. V was cut by 6 bases and J by 3 bases, with 11 bases left in between. CDR1 is SGHTA, CDR2 FQGNSA, per germline. CDR3 amino acids: CASRLELYTEAFF. The DNA of the CDR3 is TGTGCCAGCAGACTAGAACTTTACACTGAAGCTTTCTTT.

CDR3 loop: CASSQLAGARNEQFF. CDR3 nucleotide sequence: TGTGCCAGCAGTCAACTAGCGGGGGCACGCAATGAGCAGTTCTTC. V is TRBV6-1 and J is TRBJ2-1, with 11 positions matching TRBD2. J was trimmed by 6 bases and V by 5 bases; bases with no gene match: 6. Germline loops: CDR1 MNHNS, CDR2 SASEGT. The CDR3 runs to 15 residues.

The chain carries TRBV4-1 and TRBJ2-1; 7 bases line up with TRBD1. CDR3 length: 16 amino acids. Germline CDR1 and CDR2: MGHRA and YSYEKL. V was pared by 1 base and J by 5 bases, with 8 bases of the junction left unmatched. The CDR3 is CASSQAGTAQNNEQFF. The CDR3 DNA reads TGCGCCAGCAGCCAAGCCGGGACAGCCCAGAACAATGAGCAGTTCTTC.

The V and J genes are TRBV28 and TRBJ1-3; 7 positions match TRBD1. This CDR3 comprises 15 residues. The germline V gene encodes CDR1 MDHEN and CDR2 SYDVKM. V shed 4 bases, J shed 4 bases, and the junction held 7 bases outside the gene matches. CDR3 region: CASSSDRRTGNTIYF. The CDR3 DNA reads TGTGCCAGCAGTTCGGACAGGAGGACCGGAAACACCATATATTTT.